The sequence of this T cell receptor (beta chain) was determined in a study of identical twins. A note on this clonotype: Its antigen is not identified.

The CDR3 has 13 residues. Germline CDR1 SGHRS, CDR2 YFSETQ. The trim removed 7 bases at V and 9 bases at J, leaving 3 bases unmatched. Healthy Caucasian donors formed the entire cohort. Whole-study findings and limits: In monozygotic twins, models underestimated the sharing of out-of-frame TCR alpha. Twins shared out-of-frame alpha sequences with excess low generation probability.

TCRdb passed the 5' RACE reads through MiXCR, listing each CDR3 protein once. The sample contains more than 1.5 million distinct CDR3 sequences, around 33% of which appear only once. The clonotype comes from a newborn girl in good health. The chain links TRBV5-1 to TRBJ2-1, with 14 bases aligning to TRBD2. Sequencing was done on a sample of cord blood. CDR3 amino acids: CASWTSGRTEQFF. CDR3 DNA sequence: TGCGCCAGCTGGACTAGCGGGAGGACTGAGCAGTTCTTC. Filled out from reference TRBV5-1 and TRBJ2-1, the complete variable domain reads KAGVTQTPRYLIKTRGQQVTLSCSPISGHRSVSWYQQTPGQGLQFLFEYFSETQRNKGNFPGRFSGRQFSNSRSEMNVSTLELGDSALYLCASWTSGRTEQFFGPGTRLTVL.